The 26 T cell receptor beta chains below were found in one sample sequenced in a study of T cell responses to AZD1222 COVID-19 vaccine. Produced via immunoSEQ multiplex PCR; TCRdb's table is partial and in-frame only. The sample has 150,000 or so clones, 85% to 95% seen once; the top ten hold over 4.5%. Sequenced material: peripheral blood, taken 28 days after the second AZD1222 dose. The receptors derive from an adult who received the AZD1222 COVID-19 vaccine.

The rearrangement joins TRBV2 to TRBJ1-1; D is uncertain. The CDR3 length is 12 residues. Germline V gene data show CDR1 as SNHLY and CDR2 as FYNNEI. Trimming pared 5 bases from V and 4 bases from J, leaving 8 bases between. For the CDR3, the DNA is TGTGCCAGCAGTAAAGAGTTCACTGAAGCTTTCTTT. It codes for CASSKEFTEAFF.

The V and J genes are TRBV18 and TRBJ1-6; D not certain. The germline CDR1 and CDR2 sequences are KGHSH and LQKENI. The CDR3 contains 13 residues. V was trimmed by 2 bases and J by 9 bases, leaving 8 bases between them. The CDR3 region is CASSPGVGSPLHF. The CDR3 nucleotides read TGTGCCAGCTCACCAGGGGTGGGTTCACCCCTCCACTTT.

V gene TRBV7-3 combines with J gene TRBJ2-3, with 7 positions matching TRBD2. The CDR3 sequence is 16 residues long. After removal of 3 bases from V and 3 bases from J, the junction contained 9 bases not matched to a gene. Per the germline V gene, CDR1 is SGHTA and CDR2 is FQGTGA. CDR3 bases: TGTGCCAGCAGCTTTGTGGAGCGGGATGGAACAGATACGCAGTATTTT. Its translation: CASSFVERDGTDTQYF.

A single count supports this clone. This sequence joins TRBV18 and TRBJ1-4; D remains ambiguous. Per the germline V gene, CDR1 is KGHSH and CDR2 is LQKENI. The CDR3 is 13 amino acids. V was trimmed by 8 bases and J by 4 bases, leaving 11 bases between them. The CDR3 DNA reads as TGTGCCAGCACTAGGGCCCATAATGAAAAACTGTTTTTT. Its translation: CASTRAHNEKLFF.

The chain uses TRBV28 and TRBJ1-6; a weak D match, TRBD1 (5 bases). Germline CDR1 reads MDHEN; CDR2 reads SYDVKM. This CDR3 region has 12 residues. V lost 10 bases and J 7 bases, leaving 11 bases between the germline ends. CDR3 DNA: TGTGCCACCAGGGTTAGGAATTCACCCCTCCACTTT. The encoded protein is CATRVRNSPLHF. The complete variable domain, with remaining parts taken from reference TRBV28 and TRBJ1-6, reads DVKVTQSSRYLVKRTGEKVFLECVQDMDHENMFWYRQDPGLGLRLIYFSYDVKMKEKGDIPEGYSVSREKKERFSLILESASTNQTSMYLCATRVRNSPLHFGNGTRLTVT.

The chain joins TRBV27 to TRBJ2-7; D gene unclear. The CDR3 has 16 amino acids. Per the germline V gene, CDR1 is MNHEY and CDR2 is SMNVEV (reference sequence). V dropped 0 bases and J dropped 0 bases, with 12 bases sitting between them. As DNA, the CDR3 is TGTGCCAGCAGTTTATCAATCGGACGGATCTCCTACGAGCAGTACTTC. It encodes CASSLSIGRISYEQYF.

The V call is TRBV18, the J call TRBJ2-7; 10 bases agree with TRBD2. The V and J ends lost 3 bases and 7 bases, in that order; junction bases with no gene match: 6. Germline assignment: CDR1 KGHSH and CDR2 LQKENI. This CDR3 region has 14 residues. The chain's CDR3 is CASSPSGTSAEQYF. CDR3 coding DNA: TGTGCCAGCTCACCGAGCGGGACTAGCGCAGAGCAGTACTTC.

V gene TRBV18 combines with J gene TRBJ1-2; a weak D match, TRBD1 (5 bases). The CDR3 extends over 14 amino acids. Germline CDR1 KGHSH, CDR2 LQKENI. Trimming left V 3 bases short and J 4 bases short, with 12 bases between. The CDR3 sequence: CASSPGQGGYGYTF. Here the CDR3 DNA reads TGTGCCAGCTCACCGGGGCAAGGAGGCTATGGCTACACCTTC.

This clone was seen once. The rearrangement uses TRBV2 and TRBJ1-5; D not certain. CDR1 and CDR2 from the germline V gene are SNHLY and FYNNEI. This CDR3 has 14 residues. Trimming shortened V by 8 bases and J by 6 bases, and 17 bases separated the two germline ends. The CDR3 DNA follows: TGTGCCAGCCAAAATGGATCGTTTTTTCAGCCCCAGCATTTT. Translation: CASQNGSFFQPQHF.

The table lists this clone with a few counts. The gene calls are TRBV28 and TRBJ2-7; D unclear. CDR1 MDHEN and CDR2 SYDVKM come from the germline V gene. The CDR3 has 13 amino acids. V shed 2 bases and J shed 5 bases, with 10 bases lying between them. The CDR3 region has the DNA TGTGCCAGCAGTTTAATTCGCCAGAACGAGCAGTACTTC. Amino acids: CASSLIRQNEQYF.

The chain links TRBV6-5 to TRBJ2-2; the match to TRBD1 covers 7 bases. Germline V gene data show CDR1 as MNHEY and CDR2 as SVGAGI. This CDR3 is built from 14 residues. V dropped 5 bases and J dropped 7; count of bases not matched to a gene: 7. The CDR3 DNA reads as TGTGCCAGCAGTCTAGGGGGCCCGGGCGGGGAGCTGTTTTTT. It codes for CASSLGGPGGELFF.

The V call is TRBV27, the J call TRBJ1-2; D is ambiguous. The V gene's germline CDR1 is MNHEY and CDR2 SMNVEV (reference sequence). V shed 2 bases and J shed 1 base, with 8 bases lying between them. This CDR3 spans 14 amino acids. This CDR3 reads CASSLTGINYGYTF. DNA of the CDR3: TGTGCCAGCAGTTTAACGGGAATTAACTATGGCTACACCTTC.

The chain is built from TRBV6-5 and TRBJ2-5; D not resolved. This CDR3 spans 13 amino acids. Germline-derived CDR1 and CDR2 are MNHEY and SVGAGI. The germline V and J ends were trimmed by 4 bases and 0 bases, with 6 bases remaining between them. CDR3 DNA: TGTGCCAGCAGTTCTGTGTACCAAGAGACCCAGTACTTC. It translates to CASSSVYQETQYF.

The chain carries TRBV5-1 and TRBJ2-5; no definite D call. Germline-derived CDR1 and CDR2 are SGHRS and YFSETQ. The CDR3 is 12 amino acids. V shed 0 bases and J shed 4 bases, with 4 bases lying between them. CDR3 sequence: CASSLAIETQYF. CDR3 sequence (DNA): TGCGCCAGCAGCTTGGCTATAGAGACCCAGTACTTC.

The V gene is TRBV28, the J gene TRBJ1-1; the D gene is possibly TRBD1 (5 bases). V lost 7 bases and J lost 5, with 17 bases in between. The CDR3 covers 14 residues. Germline CDR1 and CDR2: MDHEN and SYDVKM. CDR3 DNA sequence: TGTGCCAGCAATAAGGGGCCGCCCCGGACTGAAGCTTTCTTT. This gives the protein CASNKGPPRTEAFF.

This chain joins TRBV5-4 and TRBJ2-5; TRBD1 matches 11 bases. Unmatched junction bases numbered 4, after V lost 1 base and J lost 5 bases. Per the germline V gene, CDR1 is SGHNT and CDR2 is YYREEE (reference sequence). CDR3 length: 15 amino acids. This chain's CDR3 is CASSLRTGGRETQYF. CDR3 DNA sequence: TGTGCCAGCAGCTTGCGGACAGGGGGCCGTGAGACCCAGTACTTC.

The J gene is TRBJ1-2, the V gene TRBV12-3 or TRBV12-4, with D perhaps matching TRBD1 (5 bases). The CDR3 contains 13 residues. V lost 6 bases and J 2 bases, leaving 10 bases between the germline ends. As DNA, the CDR3 is TGTGCCAGCAGCCCCGACAGAAACTATGGCTACACCTTC. Its protein product is CASSPDRNYGYTF.

CDR3 bases: TGTGCCAGCAGCTCTGGAGGGAGAGGGGCCGGCTATGGCTACACCTTC. As protein: CASSSGGRGAGYGYTF. This chain connects TRBV7-9 to TRBJ1-2, with D possibly being TRBD1 (5 bases). Per the germline V gene, CDR1 is SEHNR and CDR2 is FQNEAQ (reference sequence). The ends were cut back, 4 bases at V and 4 bases at J, with 19 bases in the middle. The CDR3 sequence is 16 residues long.

The rearrangement links TRBV2 to TRBJ2-1, with 9 bases that match TRBD2. V gave up 1 base and J gave up 0 bases; unmatched junction bases: 7. Germline CDR1 SNHLY, CDR2 FYNNEI. This CDR3 region has 18 residues. The CDR3 loop is CASSEGLFSGGSYNEQFF. The CDR3, as DNA: TGTGCCAGCAGTGAAGGCCTGTTTAGCGGGGGCTCCTACAATGAGCAGTTCTTC.

The V gene is TRBV27, the J gene TRBJ1-4; D unclear. This CDR3 comprises 15 residues. V lost 4 bases and J lost 2, with 11 bases in between. Germline V CDR1 and CDR2: MNHEY, SMNVEV (reference sequence). CDR3 in amino acids: CASSSLGRTNEKLFF. The CDR3 nucleotides read TGTGCCAGCAGTTCCCTCGGGAGGACTAATGAAAAACTGTTTTTT.

The rearrangement links TRBV27 to TRBJ1-2; D is undetermined. There are 14 residues in the CDR3. The V and J ends lost 6 bases and 4 bases respectively, with 15 bases between them. Germline loops: CDR1 MNHEY, CDR2 SMNVEV (reference sequence). Here the CDR3 reads CASRGVGKAYGYTF. The CDR3 DNA sequence: TGTGCCAGCAGGGGTGTAGGTAAGGCCTATGGCTACACCTTC.

The chain links TRBV3-1 (or the pseudogene TRBV3-2) to TRBJ2-2; possible D gene TRBD1, 7 bases. V was clipped by 0 bases and J by 0 bases, with 17 bases between them. CDR3 length equals 19 residues. Per the germline V gene, CDR1 is LGHDT and CDR2 is YNNKEL (reference sequence). CDR3 loop: CASSQDYEGAGPNTGELFF. CDR3 bases: TGTGCCAGCAGCCAAGATTACGAGGGGGCGGGACCGAACACCGGGGAGCTGTTTTTT.

V gene TRBV30 combines with J gene TRBJ2-1; D possibly corresponds to TRBD2 (6 bases). Germline lookup yields CDR1 GTSNPN and CDR2 SVGIG (reference sequence). The length of the CDR3 is 17 residues. Trimming removed 3 bases at V and 7 bases at J, with 25 bases between. DNA for the CDR3: TGTGCCTGGAGCCCGGGACTTCTAGGGGCCGCGTGGAATGAGCAGTTCTTC. It yields the protein CAWSPGLLGAAWNEQFF. The variable domain in full, with the rest retrieved from reference TRBV30 and TRBJ2-1, is SQTIHQWPATLVQPVGSPLSLECTVEGTSNPNLYWYRQAAGRGLQLLFYSVGIGQISSEVPQNLSASRPQDRQFILSSKKLLLSDSGFYLCAWSPGLLGAAWNEQFFGPGTRLTVL.

The rearrangement links TRBV7-2 to TRBJ2-1; TRBD1 or TRBD2 may be the D gene (6 bases each). CDR1 is SGHTA and CDR2 is FQGNSA in the germline V gene. V was cut by 1 base and J by 8 bases, with 15 bases left in between. The CDR3 runs to 15 residues. The CDR3 DNA follows: TGTGCCAGCAGCTTAGAACAGGGAGGCGTAGATGAGCAGTTCTTC. Translated, it gives CASSLEQGGVDEQFF.

The V call is TRBV19, the J call TRBJ1-2; D uncertain. With 3 bases removed from V and 6 bases from J, the gap between germline ends came to 11 bases. CDR3 size: 13 residues. Germline CDR1 LNHDA, CDR2 SQIVND (reference sequence). The CDR3 DNA sequence: TGTGCCAGTAGTATCGTCGCAGGAGATGGCTACACCTTC. This gives the protein CASSIVAGDGYTF.

To note about this clone: In the same sample, other DNA sequences code for this CDR3. The gene calls are TRBV30 and TRBJ1-5; D gene ambiguous. V was clipped by 1 base and J by 0 bases, with 4 bases between them. The germline V gene has CDR1 GTSNPN and CDR2 SVGIG (reference sequence). CDR3 size: 13 residues. The CDR3 nucleotides are TGTGCCTGGAGTGACAGTAGCAATCAGCCCCAGCATTTT. Its translation: CAWSDSSNQPQHF.